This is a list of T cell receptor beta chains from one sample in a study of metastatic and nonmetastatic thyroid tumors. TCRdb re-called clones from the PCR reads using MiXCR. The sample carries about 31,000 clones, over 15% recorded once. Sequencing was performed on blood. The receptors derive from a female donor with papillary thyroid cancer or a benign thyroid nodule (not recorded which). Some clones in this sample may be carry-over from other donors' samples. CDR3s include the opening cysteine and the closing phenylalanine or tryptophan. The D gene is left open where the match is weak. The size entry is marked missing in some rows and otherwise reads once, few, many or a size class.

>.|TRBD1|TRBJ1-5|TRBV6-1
TGTTTCAGTCTCCGGACAGGGTGGAGCAATCAGCCCCAGCATTTT
CFSLRTGWSNQPQHF
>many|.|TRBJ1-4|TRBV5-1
TGCGCCAGCAGCTTGGAGGCGCGGGTTGGCGAAAAACTGTTTTTT
CASSLEARVGEKLFF
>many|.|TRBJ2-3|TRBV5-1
TGCGCCAGCAGCTTATCCGCTCCGGGCACAGATACGCAGTATTTT
CASSLSAPGTDTQYF
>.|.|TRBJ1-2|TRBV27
TGTGCCAGCAGGGACAGCCCTTTCGATGGCTACACCTTC
CASRDSPFDGYTF
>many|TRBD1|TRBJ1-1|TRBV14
TGTGCCAGCAGCCCGGGACAGGGAGGTACTGGTTTCTTT
CASSPGQGGTGFF
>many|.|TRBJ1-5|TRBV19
TGTGCCAGTACCGGGTCCGGGGACAGCAATCAGCCCCAGCATTTT
CASTGSGDSNQPQHF
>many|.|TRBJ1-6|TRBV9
TGTGCCAGCAGCGTTCCAGGGTCACCCCTCCACTTT
CASSVPGSPLHF
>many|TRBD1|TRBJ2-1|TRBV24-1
TGTGCCACCAGTGATTTCACCGGGACAGGGTTGGGCAATGAGCAGTTCTTC
CATSDFTGTGLGNEQFF
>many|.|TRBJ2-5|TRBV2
TGTGCCAGCAGTGAAATGTTTGCGGGTATCCAAGAGACCCAGTACTTC
CASSEMFAGIQETQYF
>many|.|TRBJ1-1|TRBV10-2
TGCGCCAGCAAGTTGGGGGGGGACACTGAAGCTTTCTTT
CASKLGGDTEAFF
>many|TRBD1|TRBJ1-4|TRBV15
TGTGCCACCAGCAGAGACCGTGACGGAGAGACAGGGGGTGGGGAAAAACTGTTTTTT
CATSRDRDGETGGGEKLFF
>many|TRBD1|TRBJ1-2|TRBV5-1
TGCGCCAGCAGCTACTCCGGGACAGGGTCTCTTGGCTACACCTTC
CASSYSGTGSLGYTF